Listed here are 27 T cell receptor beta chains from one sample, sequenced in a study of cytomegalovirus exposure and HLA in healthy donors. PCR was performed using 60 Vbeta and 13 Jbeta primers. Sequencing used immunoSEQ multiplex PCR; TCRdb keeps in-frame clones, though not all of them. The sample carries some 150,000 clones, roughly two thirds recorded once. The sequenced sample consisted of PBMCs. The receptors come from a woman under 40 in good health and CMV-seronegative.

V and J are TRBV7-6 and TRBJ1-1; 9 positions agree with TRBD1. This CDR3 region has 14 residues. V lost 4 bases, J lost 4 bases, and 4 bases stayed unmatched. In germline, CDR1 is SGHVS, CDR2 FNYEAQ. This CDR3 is CASSSGQGITEAFF. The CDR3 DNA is TGTGCCAGCAGCTCCGGACAGGGGATCACTGAAGCTTTCTTT.

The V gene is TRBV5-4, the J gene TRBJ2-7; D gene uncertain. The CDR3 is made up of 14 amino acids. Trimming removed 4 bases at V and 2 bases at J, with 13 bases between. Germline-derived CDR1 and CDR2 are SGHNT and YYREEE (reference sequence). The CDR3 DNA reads TGTGCCAGCAGCCACAGATCCCGACCCTACGAGCAGTACTTC. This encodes CASSHRSRPYEQYF.

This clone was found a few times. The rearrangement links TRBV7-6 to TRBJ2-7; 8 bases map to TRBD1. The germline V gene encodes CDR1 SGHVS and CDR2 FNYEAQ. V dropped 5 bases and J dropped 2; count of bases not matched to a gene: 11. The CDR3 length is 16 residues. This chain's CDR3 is CASSIPTGDKAYEQYF. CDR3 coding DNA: TGTGCCAGCAGCATACCGACAGGGGATAAGGCCTACGAGCAGTACTTC. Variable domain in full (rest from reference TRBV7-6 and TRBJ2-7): GAGVSQSPRYKVTKRGQDVALRCDPISGHVSLYWYRQALGQGPEFLTYFNYEAQQDKSGLPNDRFSAERPEGSISTLTIQRTEQRDSAMYRCASSIPTGDKAYEQYFGPGTRLTVT.

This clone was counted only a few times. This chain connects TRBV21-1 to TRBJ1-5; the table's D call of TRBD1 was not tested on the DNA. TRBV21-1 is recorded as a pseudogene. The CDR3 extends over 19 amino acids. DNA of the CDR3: TGTGCCACCCAGCAAAGTTCAGGTAGGGGGATAGGAGGCAATCAGCCCCAGCATTTT. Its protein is CATQQSSGRGIGGNQPQHF.

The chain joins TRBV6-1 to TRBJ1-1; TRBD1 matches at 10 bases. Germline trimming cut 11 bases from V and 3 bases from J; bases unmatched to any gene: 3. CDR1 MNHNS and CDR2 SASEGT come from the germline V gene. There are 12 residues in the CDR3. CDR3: CAGQGEDTEAFF. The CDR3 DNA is TGTGCCGGACAGGGGGAAGACACTGAAGCTTTCTTT.

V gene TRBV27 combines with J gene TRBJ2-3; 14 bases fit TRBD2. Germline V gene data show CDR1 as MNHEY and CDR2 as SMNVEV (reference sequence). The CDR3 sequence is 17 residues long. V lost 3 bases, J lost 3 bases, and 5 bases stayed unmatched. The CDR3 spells CASSFGLAGGITDTQYF. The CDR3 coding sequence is TGTGCCAGCAGTTTCGGACTAGCGGGGGGAATAACAGATACGCAGTATTTT.

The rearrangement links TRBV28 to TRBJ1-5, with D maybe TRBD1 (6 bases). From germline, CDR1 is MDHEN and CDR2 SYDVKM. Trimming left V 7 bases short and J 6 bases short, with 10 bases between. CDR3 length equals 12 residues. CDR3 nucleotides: TGTGCCAGCAAACAGGGAAGTCAGCCCCAGCATTTT. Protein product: CASKQGSQPQHF.

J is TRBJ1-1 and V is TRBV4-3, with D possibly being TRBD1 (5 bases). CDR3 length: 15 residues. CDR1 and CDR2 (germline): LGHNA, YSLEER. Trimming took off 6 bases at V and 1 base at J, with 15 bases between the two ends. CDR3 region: CASRDQGLKNTEAFF. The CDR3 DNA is TGCGCCAGCAGGGATCAGGGATTGAAGAACACTGAAGCTTTCTTT.

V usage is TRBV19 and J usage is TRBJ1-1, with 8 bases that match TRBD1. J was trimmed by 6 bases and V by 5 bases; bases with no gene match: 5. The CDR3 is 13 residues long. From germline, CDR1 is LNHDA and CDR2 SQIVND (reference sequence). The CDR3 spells CASSQGAGAEAFF. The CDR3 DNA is TGTGCCAGTAGTCAGGGGGCAGGCGCTGAAGCTTTCTTT.

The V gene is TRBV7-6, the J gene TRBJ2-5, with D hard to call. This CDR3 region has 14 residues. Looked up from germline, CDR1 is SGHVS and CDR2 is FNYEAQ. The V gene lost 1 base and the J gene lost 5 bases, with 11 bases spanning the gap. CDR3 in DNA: TGTGCCAGCAGCTTAGAGGCAGCCGGGGAGACCCAGTACTTC. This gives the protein CASSLEAAGETQYF.

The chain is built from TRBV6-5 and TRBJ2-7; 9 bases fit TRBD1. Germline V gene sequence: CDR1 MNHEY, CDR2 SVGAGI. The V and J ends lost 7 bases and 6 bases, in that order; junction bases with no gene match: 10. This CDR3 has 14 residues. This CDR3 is CASTFRQGVSEQYF. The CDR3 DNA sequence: TGTGCCAGCACCTTCAGACAGGGGGTCAGCGAGCAGTACTTC.

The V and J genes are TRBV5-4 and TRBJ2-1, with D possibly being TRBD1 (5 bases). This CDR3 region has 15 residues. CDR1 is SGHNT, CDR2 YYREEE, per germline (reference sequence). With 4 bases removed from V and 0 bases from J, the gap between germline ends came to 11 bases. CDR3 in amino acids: CASSTTVSSYNEQFF. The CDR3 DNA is TGTGCCAGCAGCACGACAGTCAGCTCCTACAATGAGCAGTTCTTC.

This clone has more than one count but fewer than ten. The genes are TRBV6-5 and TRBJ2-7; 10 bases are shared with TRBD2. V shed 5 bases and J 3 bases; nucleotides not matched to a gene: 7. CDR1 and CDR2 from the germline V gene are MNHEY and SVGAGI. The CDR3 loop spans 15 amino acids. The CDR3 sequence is CASSPPSGGLYEQYF. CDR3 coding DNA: TGTGCCAGCAGTCCGCCTAGCGGGGGCCTCTACGAGCAGTACTTC.

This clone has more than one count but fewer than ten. DNA of the CDR3: TGTGCCAGCAGCCTCGGGACAGGGGGCAATGAGCAGTTCTTC. Protein sequence: CASSLGTGGNEQFF. This rearrangement joins TRBV9 to TRBJ2-1; 11 nucleotides line up with TRBD1. Losses at the gene ends were 4 bases for V and 6 bases for J; bases not matched to a gene: 3. CDR3 length: 14 amino acids. Per the germline V gene, CDR1 is SGDLS and CDR2 is YYNGEE.

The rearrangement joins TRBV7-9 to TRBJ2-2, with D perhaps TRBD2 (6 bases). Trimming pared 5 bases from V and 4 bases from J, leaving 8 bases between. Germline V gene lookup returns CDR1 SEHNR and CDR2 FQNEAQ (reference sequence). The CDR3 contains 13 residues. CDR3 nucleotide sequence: TGTGCCAGCAGCCAGGGAGGCACCGGGGAGCTGTTTTTT. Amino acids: CASSQGGTGELFF.

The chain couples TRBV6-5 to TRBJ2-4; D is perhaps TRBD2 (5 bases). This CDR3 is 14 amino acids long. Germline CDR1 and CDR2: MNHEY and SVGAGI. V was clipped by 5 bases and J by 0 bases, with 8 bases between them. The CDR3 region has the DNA TGTGCCAGCAGTCCGGACTTAGCCAAAAACATTCAGTACTTC. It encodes CASSPDLAKNIQYF.

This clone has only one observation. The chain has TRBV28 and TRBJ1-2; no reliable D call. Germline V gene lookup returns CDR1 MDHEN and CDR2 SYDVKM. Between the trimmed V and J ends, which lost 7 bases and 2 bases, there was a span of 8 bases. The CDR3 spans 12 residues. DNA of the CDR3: TGTGCCAGCATTTCGGGGAACTATGGCTACACCTTC. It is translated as CASISGNYGYTF.

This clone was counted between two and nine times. CDR3: CASSRESSEQFF. CDR3 in DNA: TGTGCCAGCAGTCGGGAGAGTTCTGAGCAGTTCTTC. The chain is built from TRBV2 and TRBJ2-1; D is possibly TRBD2 (6 bases). Looked up from germline, CDR1 is SNHLY and CDR2 is FYNNEI. The ends were cut back, 5 bases at V and 9 bases at J, with 11 bases in the middle. This CDR3 has 12 amino acids.

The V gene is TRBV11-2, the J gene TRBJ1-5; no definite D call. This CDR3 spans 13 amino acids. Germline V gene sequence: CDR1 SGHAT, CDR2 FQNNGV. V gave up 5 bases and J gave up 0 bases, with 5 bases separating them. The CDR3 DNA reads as TGTGCCAGCAGCCCAAATAGCAATCAGCCCCAGCATTTT. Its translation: CASSPNSNQPQHF.

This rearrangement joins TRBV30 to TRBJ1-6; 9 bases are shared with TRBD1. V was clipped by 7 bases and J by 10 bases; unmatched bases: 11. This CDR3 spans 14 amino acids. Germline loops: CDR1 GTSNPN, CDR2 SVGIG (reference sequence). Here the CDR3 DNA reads TGTGCCTATTCGCCGGGACAGGGTGACTCACCCCTCCACTTT. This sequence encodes CAYSPGQGDSPLHF. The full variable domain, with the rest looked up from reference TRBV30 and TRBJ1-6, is SQTIHQWPATLVQPVGSPLSLECTVEGTSNPNLYWYRQAAGRGLQLLFYSVGIGQISSEVPQNLSASRPQDRQFILSSKKLLLSDSGFYLCAYSPGQGDSPLHFGNGTRLTVT.

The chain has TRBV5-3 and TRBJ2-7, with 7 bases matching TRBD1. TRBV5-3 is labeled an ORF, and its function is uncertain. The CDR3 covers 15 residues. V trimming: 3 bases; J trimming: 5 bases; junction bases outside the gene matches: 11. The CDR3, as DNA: TGTGCCAGAAGCTGGGGGACAGTCCCCTGGGACGAGCAGTACTTC. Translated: CARSWGTVPWDEQYF.

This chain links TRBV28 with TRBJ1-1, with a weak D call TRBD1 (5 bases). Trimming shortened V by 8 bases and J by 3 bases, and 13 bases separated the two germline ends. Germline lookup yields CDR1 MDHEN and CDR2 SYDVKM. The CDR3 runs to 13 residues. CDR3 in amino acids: CASRPDSYTEAFF. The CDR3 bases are TGTGCCAGCCGACCCGACAGTTACACTGAAGCTTTCTTT.

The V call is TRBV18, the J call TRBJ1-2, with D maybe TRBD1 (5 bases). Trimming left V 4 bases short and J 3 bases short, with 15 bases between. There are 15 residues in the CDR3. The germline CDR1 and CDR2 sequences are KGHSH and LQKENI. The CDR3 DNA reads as TGTGCCAGCTCACGTCTTAGGGACTCCTACTATGGCTACACCTTC. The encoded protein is CASSRLRDSYYGYTF.

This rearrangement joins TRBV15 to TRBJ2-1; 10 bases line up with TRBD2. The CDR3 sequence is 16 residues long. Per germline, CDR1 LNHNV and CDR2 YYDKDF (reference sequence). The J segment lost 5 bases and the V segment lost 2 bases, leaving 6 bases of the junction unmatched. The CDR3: CATSRSNGLADNEQFF. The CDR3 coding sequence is TGTGCCACCAGCAGATCAAATGGACTAGCGGACAATGAGCAGTTCTTC.

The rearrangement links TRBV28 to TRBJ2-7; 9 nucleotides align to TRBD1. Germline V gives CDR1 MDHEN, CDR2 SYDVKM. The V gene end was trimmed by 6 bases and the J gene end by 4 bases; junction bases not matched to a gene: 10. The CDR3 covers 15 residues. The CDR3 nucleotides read TGTGCCAGCAGGGACCCGGGACAGGGAGATTACGAGCAGTACTTC. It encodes CASRDPGQGDYEQYF.

CDR3 sequence: CASSFDQGRYEQYF. CDR3 sequence (DNA): TGTGCCAGCAGTTTCGATCAGGGGAGATACGAGCAGTACTTC. V is TRBV28 and J is TRBJ2-7; the D gene is possibly TRBD1 (6 bases). The CDR3 has 14 amino acids. CDR1 is MDHEN and CDR2 is SYDVKM in the germline V gene. The V end lost 3 bases, the J end lost 4 bases, and 13 bases lay between the germline ends. Full variable domain (outside the CDR3, taken from reference TRBV28 and TRBJ2-7): DVKVTQSSRYLVKRTGEKVFLECVQDMDHENMFWYRQDPGLGLRLIYFSYDVKMKEKGDIPEGYSVSREKKERFSLILESASTNQTSMYLCASSFDQGRYEQYFGPGTRLTVT.

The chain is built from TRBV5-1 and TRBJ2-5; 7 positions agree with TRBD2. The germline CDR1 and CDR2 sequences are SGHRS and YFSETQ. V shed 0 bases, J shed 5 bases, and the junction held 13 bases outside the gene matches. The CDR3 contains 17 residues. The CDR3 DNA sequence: TGCGCCAGCAGCTTGGGGCTCCGGGACTATTTTGAGGAGACCCAGTACTTC. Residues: CASSLGLRDYFEETQYF.